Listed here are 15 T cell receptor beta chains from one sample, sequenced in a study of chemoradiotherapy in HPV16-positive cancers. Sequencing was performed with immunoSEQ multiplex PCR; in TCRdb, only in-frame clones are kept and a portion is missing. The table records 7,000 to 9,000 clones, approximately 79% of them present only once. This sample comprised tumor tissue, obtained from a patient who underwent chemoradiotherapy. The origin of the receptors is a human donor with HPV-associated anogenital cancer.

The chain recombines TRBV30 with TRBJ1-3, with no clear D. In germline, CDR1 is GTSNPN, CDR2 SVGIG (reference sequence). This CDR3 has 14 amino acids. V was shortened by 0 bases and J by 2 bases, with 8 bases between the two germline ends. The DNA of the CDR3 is TGTGCCTGGAGTGTACTGACACCTGGAAACACCATATATTTT. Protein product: CAWSVLTPGNTIYF.

The DNA of the CDR3 is TGTGCCAGCAGATCTGGGGCCAACGTCCTGACTTTC. As protein: CASRSGANVLTF. The V and J genes are TRBV6-5 and TRBJ2-6, with no clear D. The CDR3 is made up of 12 amino acids. Germline V CDR1 and CDR2: MNHEY, SVGAGI. V was shortened by 6 bases and J by 1 base, with 1 base between the two germline ends.

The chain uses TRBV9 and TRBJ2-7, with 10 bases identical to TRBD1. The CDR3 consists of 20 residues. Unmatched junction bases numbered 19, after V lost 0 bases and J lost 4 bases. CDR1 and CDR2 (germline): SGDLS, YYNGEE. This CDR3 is CASSVVSGTGDPLVAYEQYF. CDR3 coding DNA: TGTGCCAGCAGCGTAGTGTCCGGGACAGGGGACCCGTTGGTCGCATACGAGCAGTACTTC.

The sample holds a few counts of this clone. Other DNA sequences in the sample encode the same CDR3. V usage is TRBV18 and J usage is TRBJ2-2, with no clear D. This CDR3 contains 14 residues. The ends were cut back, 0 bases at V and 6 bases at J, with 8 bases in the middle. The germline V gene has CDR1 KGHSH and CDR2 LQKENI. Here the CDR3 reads CASSPPTVSGELFF. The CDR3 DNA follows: TGTGCCAGCTCACCACCCACCGTTTCCGGGGAGCTGTTTTTT.

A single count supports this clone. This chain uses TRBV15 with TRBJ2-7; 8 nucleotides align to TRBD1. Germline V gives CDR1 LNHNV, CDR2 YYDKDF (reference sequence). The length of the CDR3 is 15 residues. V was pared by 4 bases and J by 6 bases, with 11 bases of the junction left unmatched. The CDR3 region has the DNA TGTGCCACCAGCAAGAGACAGGGGACCGGGACCGAGCAGTACTTC. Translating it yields CATSKRQGTGTEQYF.

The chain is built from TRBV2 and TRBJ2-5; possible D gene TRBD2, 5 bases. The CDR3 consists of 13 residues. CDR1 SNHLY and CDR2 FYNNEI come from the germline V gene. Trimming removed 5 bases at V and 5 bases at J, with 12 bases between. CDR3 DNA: TGTGCCAGCAGTTTCACGCGAGGGGAGACCCAGTACTTC. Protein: CASSFTRGETQYF.

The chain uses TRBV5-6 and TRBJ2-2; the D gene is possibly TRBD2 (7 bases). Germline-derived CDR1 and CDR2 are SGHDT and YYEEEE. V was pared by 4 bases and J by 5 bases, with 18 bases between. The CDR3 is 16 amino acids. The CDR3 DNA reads TGTGCCAGCAGCACCCCCCAGGGGAGGGTGACCGGGGAGCTGTTTTTT. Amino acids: CASSTPQGRVTGELFF.

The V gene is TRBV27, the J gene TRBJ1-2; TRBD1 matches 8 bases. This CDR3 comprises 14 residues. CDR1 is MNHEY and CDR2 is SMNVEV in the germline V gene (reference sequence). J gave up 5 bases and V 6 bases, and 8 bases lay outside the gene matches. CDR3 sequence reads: CASSFSGTGYGYTF. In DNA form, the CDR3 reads TGTGCCAGCAGCTTCTCCGGGACAGGATATGGCTACACCTTC.

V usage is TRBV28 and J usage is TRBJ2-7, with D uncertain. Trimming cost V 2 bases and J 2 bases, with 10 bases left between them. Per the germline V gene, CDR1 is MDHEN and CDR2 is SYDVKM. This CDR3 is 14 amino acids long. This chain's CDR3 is CASSLATPPYEQYF. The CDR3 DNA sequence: TGTGCCAGCAGTTTAGCGACACCTCCCTACGAGCAGTACTTC.

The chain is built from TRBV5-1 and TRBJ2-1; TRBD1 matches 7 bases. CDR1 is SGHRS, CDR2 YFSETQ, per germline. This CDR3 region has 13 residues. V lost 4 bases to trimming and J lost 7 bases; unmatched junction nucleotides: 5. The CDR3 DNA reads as TGCGCCAGCAGCGAGGGGGCGGTGAATGAGCAGTTCTTC. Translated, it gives CASSEGAVNEQFF.

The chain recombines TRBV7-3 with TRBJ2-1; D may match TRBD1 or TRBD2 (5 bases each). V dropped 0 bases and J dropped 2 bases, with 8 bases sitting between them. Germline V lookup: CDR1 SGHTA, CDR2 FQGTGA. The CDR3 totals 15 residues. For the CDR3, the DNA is TGTGCCAGCAGCTTAACCGGGACGCCCTACAATGAGCAGTTCTTC. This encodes CASSLTGTPYNEQFF.

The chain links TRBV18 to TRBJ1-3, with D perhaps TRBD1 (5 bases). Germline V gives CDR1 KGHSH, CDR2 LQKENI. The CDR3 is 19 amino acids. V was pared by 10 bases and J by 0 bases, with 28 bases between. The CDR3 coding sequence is TGTGCCATCGAGACCAGGGATCCCAGGGTTTTTAGCTCTGGAAACACCATATATTTT. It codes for CAIETRDPRVFSSGNTIYF.

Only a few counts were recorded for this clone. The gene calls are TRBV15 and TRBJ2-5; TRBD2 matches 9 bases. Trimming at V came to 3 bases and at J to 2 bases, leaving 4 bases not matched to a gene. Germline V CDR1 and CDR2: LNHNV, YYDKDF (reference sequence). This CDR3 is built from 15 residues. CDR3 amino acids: CATSRGAGGQETQYF. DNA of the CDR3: TGTGCCACCAGCAGGGGAGCGGGGGGACAAGAGACCCAGTACTTC.

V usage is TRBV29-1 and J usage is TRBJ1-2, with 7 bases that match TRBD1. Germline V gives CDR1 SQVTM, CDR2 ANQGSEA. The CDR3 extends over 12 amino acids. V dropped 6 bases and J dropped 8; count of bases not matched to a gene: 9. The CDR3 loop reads CSVGEGADGYTF. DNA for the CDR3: TGCAGCGTCGGAGAGGGGGCAGACGGCTACACCTTC.

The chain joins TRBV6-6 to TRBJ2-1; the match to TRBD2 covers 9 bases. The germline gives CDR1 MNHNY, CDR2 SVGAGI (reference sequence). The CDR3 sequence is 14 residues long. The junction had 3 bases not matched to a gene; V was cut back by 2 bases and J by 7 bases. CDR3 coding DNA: TGTGCCAGCAGTTACGCGGGGGGGCGGAATGAGCAGTTCTTC. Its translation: CASSYAGGRNEQFF.